Described below is a single T cell receptor beta chain sequence and its context. Its antigen is undetermined. These data belong to a study of T-cell memory formation after mild COVID-19. Overall study: Largely donor-specific TCR clusters were found.

Study-wide findings and caveats: Second-wave clones peaking on day 37 lacked confirmed SARS-CoV-2 specificity. Contracting clones localized mainly to CM and EM when CD4+ and mainly to EMRA when CD8+.

The length of the CDR3 is 17 residues. From germline, CDR1 is SGHDN and CDR2 FVKESK. V was pared by 2 bases and J by 4 bases, with 9 bases of the junction left unmatched. TCRdb re-called the 5' RACE reads through MiXCR, storing one row per CDR3 protein. The table lists over 500,000 distinct CDR3 sequences, roughly 17% of them singletons, with roughly 8.2% in the top ten. The sample consisted of PBMCs or a T cell subset sorted from them (not recorded which). This TCR was recovered from an adult woman who had mild COVID-19 (a few samples of this study predate the infection). Cell type and time point are not known. This chain links TRBV14 with TRBJ2-1, with 9 bases that match TRBD2. CDR3 nucleotide sequence: TGTGCCAGCAGCCAACAAGTCAGGCTAGCGGGATACAATGAGCAGTTCTTC. This encodes CASSQQVRLAGYNEQFF. The complete variable domain, with remaining parts taken from reference TRBV14 and TRBJ2-1, reads EAGVTQFPSHSVIEKGQTVTLRCDPISGHDNLYWYRRVMGKEIKFLLHFVKESKQDESGMPNNRFLAERTGGTYSTLKVQPAELEDSGVYFCASSQQVRLAGYNEQFFGPGTRLTVL.